The clone carrying this T cell receptor beta chain was counted a single time. In the authors' workflow: Amplification of reference gene primers was used by the study to estimate nucleated cell counts. The repertoire was sequenced with immunoSEQ multiplex PCR; TCRdb's copy has only in-frame clones and lacks some. V and J calls and clone size come straight from that table; D and trimming were deduced from the DNA. The table has roughly 80,000 clones, around 83% seen once. Between the trimmed V and J ends, which lost 0 bases and 8 bases, there was a span of 14 bases. From germline, CDR1 is SGHNT and CDR2 YENEEA. CDR3 length: 15 amino acids. The entry originates in a study of blood T cell repertoires in COVID-19. Study background: Samples came from the United States, Italy and Spain, spanning acute and convalescent COVID-19. From T cells, B-cell-depleted T cells, or PBMCs came the material, which was cDNA or gDNA.

The V call is TRBV11-3, the J call TRBJ2-1; D may be TRBD2 (5 bases). Sequencing used peripheral blood. The clonotype comes from a woman aged 55-69 years with acute or convalescent COVID-19. In DNA form, the CDR3 reads TGTGCCAGCAGCTTAGAGGCGCGCCCGCGGGATGAGCAGTTCTTC. Its protein is CASSLEARPRDEQFF. Full variable domain (rest looked up from reference TRBV11-3 and TRBJ2-1): EAGVVQSPRYKIIEKKQPVAFWCNPISGHNTLYWYLQNLGQGPELLIRYENEEAVDDSQLPKDRFSAERLKGVDSTLKIQPAELGDSAVYLCASSLEARPRDEQFFGPGTRLTVL.